This TCR beta chain was recovered during a study of regulatory T cells in long-lasting Graves disease. Sample time point: newly diagnosed GD, antithyroid drugs for less than 3 months. With RNA extracted from PBMCs as input, the TCR library was made. Per the germline V gene, CDR1 is SNHLY and CDR2 is FYNNEI. This CDR3 is 13 amino acids long. Of note for this clonotype: Its target is unknown. Just one base apart from a much larger clone, this may be a read error.

Researchers made TCR beta libraries by using iRepertoire HTBI primers and running Arm-PCR on CDR3 regions. TCRdb re-called the multiplex PCR reads with MiXCR, one entry per CDR3 protein. The sample shows approximately 400,000 distinct CDR3 sequences, under 15% of them seen only once. Study-level results: Among the persistent patients, 2,500 to 3,500 public clonotypes were shared, more than the 950 to 1,000 shared among new patients. There were preferences for TRBV28, TRBJ1-2 and TRBJ2-5 in persistent disease.

This same sample was also taken into another study, of T cells in Graves' hyperthyroidism and ophthalmopathy. This second report adds: During a first-round RT-PCR of the TCR CDR3, the HTBI primer set was used.

The V and J genes are TRBV2 and TRBJ2-1; 7 positions agree with TRBD1. The specimen comprised peripheral blood mononuclear cells (PBMCs), sampled at new diagnosis, from a patient treated with antithyroid drugs. This sequence was found in a woman in her 30s with Graves disease. CDR3 nucleotide sequence: TGTGCCAGCAGTGTTGACAGGGCGAATGAGCAGCTCTTC. Its translation is CASSVDRANEQLF.